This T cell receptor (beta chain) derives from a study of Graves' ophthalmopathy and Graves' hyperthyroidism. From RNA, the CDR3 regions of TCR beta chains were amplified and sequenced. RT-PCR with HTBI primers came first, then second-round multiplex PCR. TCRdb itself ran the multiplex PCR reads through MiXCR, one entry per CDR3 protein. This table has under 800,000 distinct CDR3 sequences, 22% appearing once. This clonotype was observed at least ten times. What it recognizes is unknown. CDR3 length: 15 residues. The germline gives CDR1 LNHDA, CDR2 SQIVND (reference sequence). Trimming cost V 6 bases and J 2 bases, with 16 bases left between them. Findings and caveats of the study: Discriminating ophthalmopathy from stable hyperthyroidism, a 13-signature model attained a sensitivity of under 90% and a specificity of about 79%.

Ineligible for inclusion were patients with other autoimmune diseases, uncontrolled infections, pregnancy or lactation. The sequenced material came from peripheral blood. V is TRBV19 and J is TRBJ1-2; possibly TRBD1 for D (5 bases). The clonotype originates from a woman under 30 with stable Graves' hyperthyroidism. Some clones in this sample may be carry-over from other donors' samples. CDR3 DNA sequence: TGTGCCAGTAGCCCCCGGGGGGGGAACAACTATGGCTACACCTTC. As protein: CASSPRGGNNYGYTF.